This T cell receptor beta chain was identified in a study of beta chain features in type 1 diabetes. Study-level background: Sorted cells from all samples, numbering approximately 100 million, were examined.

CDR1 and CDR2 from the germline V gene are MDHEN and SYDVKM. V was pared by 5 bases and J by 8 bases, with 5 bases of the junction left unmatched. This CDR3 has 13 amino acids. Study-wide results and limits: Compared with healthy donors, patients appeared to share more similar naive, central memory and regulatory TCRB repertoires. Reads derived from cDNA could over-represent cells showing high TCR expression. Patients with Type 1 diabetes showed moderately but significantly shorter TCRB CDR3s in all four CD4+ subsets. A possible short-template PCR bias applies equally to patients and controls.

Remarks on this clone: The antigen is unknown.

The whole isolated RNA underwent reverse transcription, so sequencing captured expressed TCRB transcripts. Method: immunoSEQ multiplex PCR; TCRdb's copy keeps in-frame clones and lacks some. The sample shows 160,000 or so clones, roughly 10% of them seen only once. This chain connects TRBV28 to TRBJ1-2, with TRBD1 identical over 10 bases. The sequencing input was central memory CD4+ T cells from blood. The TCR originated in a woman in her 30s with type 1 diabetes. CDR3 nucleotides: TGTGCCAGCAGTACTGGACAGGGGGGCGGCTACACCTTC. Translating it yields CASSTGQGGGYTF.